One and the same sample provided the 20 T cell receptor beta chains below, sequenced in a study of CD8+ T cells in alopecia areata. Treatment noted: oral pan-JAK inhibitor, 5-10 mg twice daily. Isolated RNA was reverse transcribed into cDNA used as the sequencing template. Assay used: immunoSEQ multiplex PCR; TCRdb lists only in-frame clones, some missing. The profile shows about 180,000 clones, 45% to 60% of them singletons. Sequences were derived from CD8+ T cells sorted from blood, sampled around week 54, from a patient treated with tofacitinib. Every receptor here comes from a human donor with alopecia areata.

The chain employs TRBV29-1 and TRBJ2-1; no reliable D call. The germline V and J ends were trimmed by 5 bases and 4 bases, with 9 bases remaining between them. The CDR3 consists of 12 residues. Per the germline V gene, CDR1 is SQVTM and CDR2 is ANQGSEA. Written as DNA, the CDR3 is TGCAGCGTTATTTCAGGTTACAATGAGCAGTTCTTC. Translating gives CSVISGYNEQFF.

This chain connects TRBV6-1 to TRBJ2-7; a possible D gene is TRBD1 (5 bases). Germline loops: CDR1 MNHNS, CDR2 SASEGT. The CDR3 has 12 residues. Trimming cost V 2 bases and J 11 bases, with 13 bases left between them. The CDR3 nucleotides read TGTGCCAGCAGTGAATTAGGGGTTTCGGAGTACTTC. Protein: CASSELGVSEYF.

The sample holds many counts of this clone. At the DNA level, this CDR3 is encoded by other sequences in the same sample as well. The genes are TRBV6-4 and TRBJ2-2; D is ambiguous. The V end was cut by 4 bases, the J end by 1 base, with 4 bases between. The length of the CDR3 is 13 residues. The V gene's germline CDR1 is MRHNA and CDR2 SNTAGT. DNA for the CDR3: TGTGCCAGCAGTGCGGGGAACACCGGGGAGCTGTTTTTT. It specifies CASSAGNTGELFF.

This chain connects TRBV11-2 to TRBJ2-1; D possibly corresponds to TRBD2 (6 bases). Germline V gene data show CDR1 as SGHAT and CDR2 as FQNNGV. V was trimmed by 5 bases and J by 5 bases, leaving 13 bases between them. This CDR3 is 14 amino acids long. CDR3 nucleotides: TGTGCCAGCAGCCCAATTGGGGAGGACAATGAGCAGTTCTTC. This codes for CASSPIGEDNEQFF.

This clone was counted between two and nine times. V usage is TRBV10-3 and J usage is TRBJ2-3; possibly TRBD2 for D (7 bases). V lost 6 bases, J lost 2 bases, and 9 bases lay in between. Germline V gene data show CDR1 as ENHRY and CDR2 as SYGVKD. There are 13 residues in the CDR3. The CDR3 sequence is CAIRGGATDTQYF. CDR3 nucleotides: TGTGCCATCAGGGGGGGGGCCACAGATACGCAGTATTTT.

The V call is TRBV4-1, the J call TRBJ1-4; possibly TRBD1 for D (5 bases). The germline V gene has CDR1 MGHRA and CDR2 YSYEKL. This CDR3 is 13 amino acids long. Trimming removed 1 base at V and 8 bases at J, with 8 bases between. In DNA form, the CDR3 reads TGCGCCAGCAGCCAAGCGGGACGCGAAAAACTGTTTTTT. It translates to CASSQAGREKLFF.

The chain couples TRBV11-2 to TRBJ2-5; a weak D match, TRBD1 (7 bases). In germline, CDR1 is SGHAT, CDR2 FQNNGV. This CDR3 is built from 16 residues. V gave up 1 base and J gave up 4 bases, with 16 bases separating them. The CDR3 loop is CASSLATTGRGETQYF. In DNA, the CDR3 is TGTGCCAGCAGCTTAGCTACGACAGGGCGGGGAGAGACCCAGTACTTC. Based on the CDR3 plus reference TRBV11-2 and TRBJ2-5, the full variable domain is EAGVAQSPRYKIIEKRQSVAFWCNPISGHATLYWYQQILGQGPKLLIQFQNNGVVDDSQLPKDRFSAERLKGVDSTLKIQPAKLEDSAVYLCASSLATTGRGETQYFGPGTRLLVL.

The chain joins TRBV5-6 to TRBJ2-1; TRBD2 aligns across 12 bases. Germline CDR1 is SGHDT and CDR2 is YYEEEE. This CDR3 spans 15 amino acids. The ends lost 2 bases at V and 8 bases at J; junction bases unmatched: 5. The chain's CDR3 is CASSLTSGGIDEQFF. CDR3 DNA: TGTGCCAGCAGCTTAACTAGCGGGGGGATTGATGAGCAGTTCTTC.

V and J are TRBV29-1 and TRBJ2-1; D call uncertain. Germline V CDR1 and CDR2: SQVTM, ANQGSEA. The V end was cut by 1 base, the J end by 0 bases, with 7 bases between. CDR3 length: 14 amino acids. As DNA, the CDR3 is TGCAGCGTTGAAGCGGGTCCCTCCTACAATGAGCAGTTCTTC. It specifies CSVEAGPSYNEQFF.

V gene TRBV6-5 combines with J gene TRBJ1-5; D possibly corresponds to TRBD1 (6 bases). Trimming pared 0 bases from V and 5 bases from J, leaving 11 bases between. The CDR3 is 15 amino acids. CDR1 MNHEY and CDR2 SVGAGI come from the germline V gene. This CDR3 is CASSYSFRGDQPQHF. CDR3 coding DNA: TGTGCCAGCAGTTACTCGTTCAGGGGAGATCAGCCCCAGCATTTT.

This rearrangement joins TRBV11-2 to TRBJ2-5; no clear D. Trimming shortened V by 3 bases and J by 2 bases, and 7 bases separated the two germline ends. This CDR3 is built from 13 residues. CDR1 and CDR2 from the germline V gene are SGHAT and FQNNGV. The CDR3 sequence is CASSLRRQETQYF. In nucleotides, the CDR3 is TGTGCCAGCAGCTTGCGCCGGCAAGAGACCCAGTACTTC.

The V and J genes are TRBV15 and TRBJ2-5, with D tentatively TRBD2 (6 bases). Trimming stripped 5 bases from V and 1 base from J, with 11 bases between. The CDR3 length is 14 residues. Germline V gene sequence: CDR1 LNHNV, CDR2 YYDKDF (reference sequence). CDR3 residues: CATSFRGTQETQYF. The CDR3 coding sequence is TGTGCCACCAGCTTCCGGGGGACCCAAGAGACCCAGTACTTC.

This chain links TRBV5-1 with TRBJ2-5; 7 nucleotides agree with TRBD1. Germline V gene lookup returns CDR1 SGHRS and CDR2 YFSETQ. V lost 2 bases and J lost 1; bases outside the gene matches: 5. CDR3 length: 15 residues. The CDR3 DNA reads TGCGCCAGCAGCTTTACCCGGGACAGCCAAGAGACCCAGTACTTC. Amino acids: CASSFTRDSQETQYF.

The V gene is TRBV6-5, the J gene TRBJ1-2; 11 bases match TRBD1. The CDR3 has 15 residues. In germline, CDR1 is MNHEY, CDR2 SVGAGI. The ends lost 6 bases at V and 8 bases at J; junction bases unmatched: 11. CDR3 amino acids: CASSIRTGGAFGYTF. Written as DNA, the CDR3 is TGTGCCAGCAGCATAAGGACAGGGGGCGCGTTCGGCTACACCTTC.

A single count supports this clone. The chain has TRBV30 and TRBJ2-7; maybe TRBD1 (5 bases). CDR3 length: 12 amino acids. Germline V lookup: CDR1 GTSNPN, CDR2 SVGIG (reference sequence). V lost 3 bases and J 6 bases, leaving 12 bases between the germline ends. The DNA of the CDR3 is TGTGCCTGGAGCGATCCCAGGGTCGAGCAGTACTTC. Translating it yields CAWSDPRVEQYF.

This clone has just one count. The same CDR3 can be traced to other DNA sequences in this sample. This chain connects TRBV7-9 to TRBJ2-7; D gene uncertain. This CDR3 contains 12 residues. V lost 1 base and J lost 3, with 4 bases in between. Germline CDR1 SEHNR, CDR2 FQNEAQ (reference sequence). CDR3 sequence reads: CASSLGSYEQYF. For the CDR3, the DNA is TGTGCCAGCAGCTTAGGCAGCTACGAGCAGTACTTC.

CDR3 DNA sequence: TGTGCCAGCAGCCCGCCCGGTGGGGGGCTAGCGGGTCGGGATACGCAGTATTTT. Translation: CASSPPGGGLAGRDTQYF. J is TRBJ2-3 and V is TRBV5-6; TRBD2 matches 8 bases. The CDR3 sequence is 18 residues long. Germline V gene lookup returns CDR1 SGHDT and CDR2 YYEEEE. After removal of 4 bases from V and 6 bases from J, the junction contained 19 bases not matched to a gene.

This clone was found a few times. CDR3 in amino acids: CASSPNTGEDAEAFF. The CDR3 DNA reads TGCGCCAGCAGCCCTAACACGGGAGAGGACGCGGAAGCTTTCTTT. The chain uses TRBV4-3 and TRBJ1-1; D is uncertain. The germline gives CDR1 LGHNA, CDR2 YSLEER. The CDR3 consists of 15 residues. Deletions cut 4 bases from V and 8 bases from J, with 20 bases between.

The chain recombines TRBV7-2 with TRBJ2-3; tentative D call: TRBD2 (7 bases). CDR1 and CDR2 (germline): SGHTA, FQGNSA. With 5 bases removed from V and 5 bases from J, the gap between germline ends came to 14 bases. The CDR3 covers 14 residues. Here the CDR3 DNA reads TGTGCCAGCAGCCAGGGGACGGGAGGAGATACGCAGTATTTT. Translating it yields CASSQGTGGDTQYF.

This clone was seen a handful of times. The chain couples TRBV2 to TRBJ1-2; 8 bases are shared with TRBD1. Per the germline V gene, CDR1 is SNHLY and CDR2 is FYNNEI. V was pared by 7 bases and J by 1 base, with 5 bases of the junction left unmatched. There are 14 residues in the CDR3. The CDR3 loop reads CASIGTGFNYGYTF. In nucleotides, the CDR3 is TGTGCCAGCATCGGGACAGGTTTTAACTATGGCTACACCTTC.